Listed here is a single T cell receptor beta chain. This record comes from a study of T cell changes during pregnancy in multiple sclerosis. Using immunoSEQ multiplex PCR, the repertoire was profiled, and TCRdb retains in-frame clones only, with some absent. The sample includes around 100,000 clones, around nine tenths of them seen just once. CDR1 and CDR2 from the germline V gene are MNHEY and SMNVEV (reference sequence). With 4 bases removed from V and 4 bases from J, the gap between germline ends came to 14 bases. This CDR3 region has 15 residues. This rearrangement joins TRBV27 to TRBJ1-3; the D is unclear. The receptor comes from a female donor with multiple sclerosis, enrolled in a pregnancy study. The material was peripheral blood, obtained in the third trimester of pregnancy. CDR3 coding DNA: TGTGCCAGCAGTTCCCTAGTAAGCTCGGGAAACACCATATATTTT. This gives the protein CASSSLVSSGNTIYF.